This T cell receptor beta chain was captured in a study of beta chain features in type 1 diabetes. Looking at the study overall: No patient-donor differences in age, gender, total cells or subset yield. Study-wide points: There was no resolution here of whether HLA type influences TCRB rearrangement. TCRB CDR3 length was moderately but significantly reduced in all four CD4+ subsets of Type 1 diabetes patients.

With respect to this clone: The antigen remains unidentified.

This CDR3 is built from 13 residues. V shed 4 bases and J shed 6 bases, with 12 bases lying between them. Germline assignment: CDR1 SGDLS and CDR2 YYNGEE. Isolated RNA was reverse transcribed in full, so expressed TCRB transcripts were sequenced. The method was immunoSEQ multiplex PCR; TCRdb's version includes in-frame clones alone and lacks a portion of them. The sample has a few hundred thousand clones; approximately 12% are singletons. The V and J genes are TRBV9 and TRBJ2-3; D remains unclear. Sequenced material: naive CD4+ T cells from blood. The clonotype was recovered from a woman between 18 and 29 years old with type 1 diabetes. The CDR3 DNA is TGTGCCAGCAGCCCATCAACCGGGGATACGCAGTATTTT. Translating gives CASSPSTGDTQYF.